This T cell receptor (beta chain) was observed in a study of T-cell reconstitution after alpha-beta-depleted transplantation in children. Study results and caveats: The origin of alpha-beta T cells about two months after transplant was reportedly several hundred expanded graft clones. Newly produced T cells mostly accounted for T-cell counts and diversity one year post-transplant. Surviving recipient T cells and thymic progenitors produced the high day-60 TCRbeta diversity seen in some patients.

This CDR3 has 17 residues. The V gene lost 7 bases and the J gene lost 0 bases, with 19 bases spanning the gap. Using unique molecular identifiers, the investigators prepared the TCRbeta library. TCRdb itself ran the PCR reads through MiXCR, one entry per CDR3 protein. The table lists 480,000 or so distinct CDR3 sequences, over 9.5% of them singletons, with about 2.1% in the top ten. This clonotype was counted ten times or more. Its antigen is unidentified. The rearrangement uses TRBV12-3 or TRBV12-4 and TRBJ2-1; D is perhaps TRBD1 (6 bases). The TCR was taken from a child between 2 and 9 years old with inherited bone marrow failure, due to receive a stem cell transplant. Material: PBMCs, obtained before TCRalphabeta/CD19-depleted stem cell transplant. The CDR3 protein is CASNPGRGAPSYNEQFF. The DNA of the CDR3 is TGTGCCAGCAACCCGGGCAGGGGCGCCCCCTCCTACAATGAGCAGTTCTTC.